This entry lists 32 T cell receptor beta chains sequenced from one sample in a study of shared clonotypes between healthy human individuals. Clones were sequenced by immunoSEQ multiplex PCR, and TCRdb holds only the in-frame ones, with some missing. The sample lists approximately 530,000 clones; about 96% were seen once. Source material: naive CD4+ T cells sorted from blood. Subset indicated: CD45RA+ positively selected. The origin of the receptors is a woman in her 30s in good health.

This clone was detected only a few times. V and J are TRBV19 and TRBJ1-1; TRBD1 agrees at 7 bases. V shed 5 bases and J 3 bases; nucleotides not matched to a gene: 3. Germline V gene data show CDR1 as LNHDA and CDR2 as SQIVND (reference sequence). CDR3 length equals 13 residues. DNA of the CDR3: TGTGCCAGTAGTGCCGACAGGGACACTGAAGCTTTCTTT. It specifies CASSADRDTEAFF.

This clone was picked up one time. The sample carries other DNA sequences with the same CDR3. This rearrangement joins TRBV6-1 to TRBJ2-2; 7 nucleotides agree with TRBD1. V trimming: 4 bases; J trimming: 4 bases; junction bases outside the gene matches: 0. The germline V gene has CDR1 MNHNS and CDR2 SASEGT. The CDR3 extends over 13 amino acids. Here the CDR3 DNA reads TGTGCCAGCAGTGGACAGGGCACCGGGGAGCTGTTTTTT. It specifies CASSGQGTGELFF.

The CDR3 nucleotides are TGTGCCAGCAGCTTGGAAGGGCGTCCCTCTGGGGCCAACGTCCTGACTTTC. Translated: CASSLEGRPSGANVLTF. V and J are TRBV5-4 and TRBJ2-6; D uncertain. The CDR3 is 17 residues long. Trimming cost V 0 bases and J 0 bases, with 10 bases left between them. Germline V gene lookup returns CDR1 SGHNT and CDR2 YYREEE (reference sequence).

The V and J genes are TRBV25-1 and TRBJ2-5; TRBD1 aligns across 9 bases. The CDR3 consists of 15 residues. CDR1 is MGHDK, CDR2 SYGVNS, per germline. Trimming removed 4 bases from V and 4 bases from J; junction bases left unmatched: 7. DNA of the CDR3: TGTGCCAGCAGTGTGGGGACAGGGAAGGGAGAGACCCAGTACTTC. Amino acid sequence: CASSVGTGKGETQYF.

This clone was detected only once. The chain carries TRBV18 and TRBJ1-3; D gene uncertain. Trimming removed 2 bases from V and 4 bases from J, with 3 bases in between. The length of the CDR3 is 12 residues. The germline V gene has CDR1 KGHSH and CDR2 LQKENI. CDR3 in amino acids: CASSPGGNTIYF. Written as DNA, the CDR3 is TGTGCCAGCTCACCAGGGGGAAACACCATATATTTT.

The chain is built from TRBV4-1 and TRBJ2-1; D might be TRBD2 (6 bases). CDR1 MGHRA and CDR2 YSYEKL come from the germline V gene. V was clipped by 0 bases and J by 6 bases, with 12 bases between them. The CDR3 is 15 amino acids. In DNA, the CDR3 is TGCGCCAGCAGCCAAGATTACCGGGAGCGCAATGAGCAGTTCTTC. It yields the protein CASSQDYRERNEQFF.

The chain carries TRBV11-2 and TRBJ2-4; 7 bases map to TRBD2. The CDR3 is made up of 17 amino acids. The germline gives CDR1 SGHAT, CDR2 FQNNGV. The ends lost 1 base at V and 0 bases at J; junction bases unmatched: 6. For the CDR3, the DNA is TGTGCCAGCAGCTTAGTGGTCGGGAGGAGAGCCAAAAACATTCAGTACTTC. It codes for CASSLVVGRRAKNIQYF.

Remarks on this clone: Other DNA sequences within the sample encode an identical CDR3. The V gene is TRBV10-3, the J gene TRBJ2-7; D remains unclear. Looked up from germline, CDR1 is ENHRY and CDR2 is SYGVKD. V lost 4 bases and J 3 bases, leaving 7 bases between the germline ends. The CDR3 length is 12 residues. The CDR3 loop reads CAISAQNYEQYF. The CDR3 DNA follows: TGTGCCATCAGTGCCCAGAACTACGAGCAGTACTTC.

The chain carries TRBV4-1 and TRBJ2-1; TRBD2 matches 13 bases. This CDR3 region has 17 residues. V was clipped by 1 base and J by 7 bases; unmatched bases: 7. Germline-derived CDR1 and CDR2 are MGHRA and YSYEKL. DNA of the CDR3: TGCGCCAGCAGCCAAGTGGACCTACTAGCGGGAGGGAATGAGCAGTTCTTC. It encodes CASSQVDLLAGGNEQFF.

The J gene is TRBJ2-7, the V gene TRBV14, with 13 positions matching TRBD2. This CDR3 is built from 19 residues. The V and J ends lost 4 bases and 3 bases, in that order; junction bases with no gene match: 15. Germline V lookup: CDR1 SGHDN, CDR2 FVKESK. CDR3 region: CASSPQGKTSGRTHYEQYF. The CDR3 nucleotides read TGTGCCAGCAGCCCGCAGGGCAAGACTAGCGGGAGGACCCACTACGAGCAGTACTTC.

Points on this clone: The junction shows a germline mismatch at one end, possibly a read error. At the DNA level, this CDR3 is encoded by other sequences in the same sample as well. The rearrangement joins TRBV7-8 to TRBJ1-5; D gene ambiguous. Germline CDR1 is SGHVS and CDR2 is FQNEAQ. CDR3 length: 15 amino acids. The CDR3 sequence: CASSLAGISNQPQHF. CDR3 nucleotides: TGTGCCAGCAGCTTAGCGGGAATTAGCAATCAACCCCAGCATTTT. Combining the CDR3 with reference TRBV7-8 and TRBJ1-5 gives the whole variable domain GAGVSQSPRYKVAKRGQDVALRCDPISGHVSLFWYQQALGQGPEFLTYFQNEAQLDKSGLPSDRFFAERPEGSVSTLKIQRTQQEDSAVYLCASSLAGISNQPQHFGDGTRLSIL.

The chain joins TRBV27 to TRBJ1-4; D is undetermined. This CDR3 is 16 amino acids long. Germline CDR1 and CDR2: MNHEY and SMNVEV (reference sequence). V shed 4 bases and J shed 7 bases, with 19 bases lying between them. In DNA form, the CDR3 reads TGTGCCAGCAGTTCCGCCCCGCCTCGGGTAAGTGAAAAACTGTTTTTT. Amino acids: CASSSAPPRVSEKLFF.

The genes are TRBV5-6 and TRBJ2-5; TRBD2 is a possible D gene (6 bases). The CDR3 runs to 18 residues. V was shortened by 5 bases and J by 4 bases, with 27 bases between the two germline ends. The germline V gene encodes CDR1 SGHDT and CDR2 YYEEEE. CDR3 sequence (DNA): TGTGCCAGCAGTCCAACCCCTCTGGAGGGGAGGAGAGGAGAGACCCAGTACTTC. Translating it yields CASSPTPLEGRRGETQYF.

The chain recombines TRBV5-1 with TRBJ2-7; D is ambiguous. This CDR3 has 13 residues. Trimming removed 5 bases at V and 0 bases at J, with 9 bases between. Germline V gives CDR1 SGHRS, CDR2 YFSETQ. The chain's CDR3 is CASRPAGSYEQYF. DNA of the CDR3: TGCGCCAGCAGACCGGCAGGCTCCTACGAGCAGTACTTC.

The CDR3 is CASSPGLARQSYEQYF. As DNA, the CDR3 is TGCGCCAGCAGCCCGGGACTAGCGCGACAATCCTACGAGCAGTACTTC. The chain links TRBV5-1 to TRBJ2-7; 10 nucleotides match TRBD2. Per the germline V gene, CDR1 is SGHRS and CDR2 is YFSETQ. This CDR3 spans 16 amino acids. After removal of 4 bases from V and 1 base from J, the junction contained 8 bases not matched to a gene.

V usage is TRBV4-2 and J usage is TRBJ2-3; possible D gene TRBD2, 5 bases. The V gene's germline CDR1 is LGHNA and CDR2 YNFKEQ. Trimming removed 1 base from V and 1 base from J, with 12 bases in between. The CDR3 runs to 16 residues. As DNA, the CDR3 is TGTGCCAGCAGCCAAGTCGGAGAGGGAGGCACAGATACGCAGTATTTT. Residues: CASSQVGEGGTDTQYF.

This chain uses TRBV4-1 with TRBJ2-7; D might be TRBD1 (6 bases). V lost 1 base and J 2 bases, leaving 12 bases between the germline ends. The germline V gene encodes CDR1 MGHRA and CDR2 YSYEKL. This CDR3 has 15 amino acids. DNA for the CDR3: TGCGCCAGCAGCCAAGTTGATCAGGGGCCCTACGAGCAGTACTTC. The encoded protein is CASSQVDQGPYEQYF.

The chain is built from TRBV4-1 and TRBJ1-5; no clear D gene. CDR1 is MGHRA, CDR2 YSYEKL, per germline. V lost 1 base and J lost 11, with 12 bases in between. This CDR3 spans 13 amino acids. As DNA, the CDR3 is TGCGCCAGCAGCCAAGTTCCGCCCGCAGCCCAGCATTTT. Amino acids: CASSQVPPAAQHF.

V is TRBV5-1 and J is TRBJ1-4, with D uncertain. CDR1 and CDR2 (germline): SGHRS, YFSETQ. The CDR3 length is 15 residues. With 6 bases removed from V and 9 bases from J, the gap between germline ends came to 21 bases. CDR3 coding DNA: TGCGCCAGCACCCCGGTTCCGGGTTTGGTTCAAAAACTGTTTTTT. Protein: CASTPVPGLVQKLFF.

This clone was seen only a few times. CDR3 residues: CAIRTGTASGYTF. DNA of the CDR3: TGTGCCATCAGGACCGGGACAGCTTCTGGCTACACCTTC. The J gene is TRBJ1-2, the V gene TRBV10-3, with TRBD1 matching 7 bases. The CDR3 runs 13 residues. Germline V lookup: CDR1 ENHRY, CDR2 SYGVKD. V lost 6 bases and J lost 7; bases outside the gene matches: 8.

The CDR3 DNA reads as TGTGCCAGTAACGCGAGGGGGACACTTAACAATGAGCAGTTCTTC. Its protein is CASNARGTLNNEQFF. The V gene is TRBV19, the J gene TRBJ2-1, with a weak D call TRBD1 (6 bases). CDR1 is LNHDA, CDR2 SQIVND, per germline (reference sequence). The CDR3 length is 15 residues. V shed 7 bases and J shed 5 bases, with 18 bases lying between them.

The chain couples TRBV28 to TRBJ2-5; D is undetermined. The CDR3 totals 12 residues. In germline, CDR1 is MDHEN, CDR2 SYDVKM. Trimming took off 2 bases at V and 7 bases at J, with 8 bases between the two ends. CDR3 in amino acids: CASSLGSGTQYF. The DNA of the CDR3 is TGTGCCAGCAGTTTAGGGTCTGGGACCCAGTACTTC.

The rearrangement links TRBV10-3 to TRBJ1-3; TRBD1 aligns across 7 bases. The CDR3 covers 13 residues. V lost 8 bases to trimming and J lost 1 base; unmatched junction nucleotides: 2. Germline V CDR1 and CDR2: ENHRY, SYGVKD. The CDR3 sequence is CAIGQESGNTIYF. CDR3 DNA: TGTGCCATCGGACAGGAATCTGGAAACACCATATATTTT.

This chain joins TRBV2 and TRBJ2-1; D is ambiguous. The CDR3 covers 11 residues. Germline CDR1 SNHLY, CDR2 FYNNEI. Trimming shortened V by 6 bases and J by 8 bases, and 8 bases separated the two germline ends. The CDR3 region has the DNA TGTGCCAGCAGGCCCGCCTATGAGCAGTTCTTC. This encodes CASRPAYEQFF.

The chain has TRBV28 and TRBJ2-5; D ambiguous. V gave up 6 bases and J gave up 4 bases, with 12 bases separating them. CDR3 length: 13 residues. Germline loops: CDR1 MDHEN, CDR2 SYDVKM. Written as DNA, the CDR3 is TGTGCCAGCAGACTACGACTTGTAGAGACCCAGTACTTC. Amino acids: CASRLRLVETQYF.

The CDR3 loop is CASRGMDRGPGEQYF. As DNA, the CDR3 is TGTGCCAGCAGGGGGATGGACAGGGGACCAGGCGAGCAGTACTTC. The rearrangement joins TRBV27 to TRBJ2-7; 9 bases line up with TRBD1. The CDR3 covers 15 residues. V shed 6 bases, J shed 6 bases, and the junction held 12 bases outside the gene matches. Germline V lookup: CDR1 MNHEY, CDR2 SMNVEV (reference sequence).

Here the CDR3 reads CASRGGDSAYEQYF. The CDR3 DNA is TGTGCCAGCAGGGGTGGGGATAGCGCCTACGAGCAGTACTTC. The chain has TRBV2 and TRBJ2-7; possible D gene TRBD2, 5 bases. The CDR3 totals 14 residues. The germline gives CDR1 SNHLY, CDR2 FYNNEI. Trimming took 6 bases from V and 2 from J, leaving 14 bases between them. The full variable domain, rest sourced from reference TRBV2 and TRBJ2-7, is EPEVTQTPSHQVTQMGQEVILRCVPISNHLYFYWYRQILGQKVEFLVSFYNNEISEKSEIFDDQFSVERPDGSNFTLKIRSTKLEDSAMYFCASRGGDSAYEQYFGPGTRLTVT.

The count of this clone is one. The chain recombines TRBV4-2 with TRBJ2-2; 14 nucleotides align to TRBD2. With 3 bases clipped from V and 3 bases from J, the junction kept 6 bases outside the gene matches. This CDR3 is built from 18 residues. Per the germline V gene, CDR1 is LGHNA and CDR2 is YNFKEQ. Here the CDR3 reads CASSQKTTSGRDTGELFF. The CDR3 coding sequence is TGTGCCAGCAGCCAGAAGACGACTAGCGGGAGGGACACCGGGGAGCTGTTTTTT.

The chain recombines TRBV27 with TRBJ1-1, with D possibly TRBD1 on 5 matching bases. The CDR3 consists of 22 residues. Germline CDR1 is MNHEY and CDR2 is SMNVEV (reference sequence). V was trimmed by 6 bases and J by 5 bases, leaving 40 bases between them. CDR3 sequence: CASSPDAWGLIGVPPGTTEAFF. CDR3 nucleotide sequence: TGTGCCAGCAGCCCCGACGCCTGGGGACTGATCGGTGTCCCGCCCGGCACGACTGAAGCTTTCTTT.

The CDR3 region is CASRDRALGELFF. For the CDR3, the DNA is TGTGCCAGCCGGGACAGGGCTCTCGGGGAGCTGTTTTTT. V and J are TRBV27 and TRBJ2-2; 9 nucleotides align to TRBD1. J was trimmed by 7 bases and V by 8 bases; bases with no gene match: 5. The CDR3 is made up of 13 amino acids. Per germline, CDR1 MNHEY and CDR2 SMNVEV (reference sequence).

The V gene is TRBV15, the J gene TRBJ2-7; D uncertain. This CDR3 region has 13 residues. Looked up from germline, CDR1 is LNHNV and CDR2 is YYDKDF (reference sequence). Trimming shortened V by 0 bases and J by 4 bases, and 7 bases separated the two germline ends. CDR3 region: CATSREFGYEQYF. As DNA, the CDR3 is TGTGCCACCAGCAGAGAGTTCGGTTACGAGCAGTACTTC.

The rearrangement links TRBV10-1 to TRBJ1-1, with a possible D match to TRBD1 (5 bases). The CDR3 runs to 16 residues. The germline V and J ends were trimmed by 3 bases and 5 bases, with 19 bases remaining between them. Per the germline V gene, CDR1 is WNHNN and CDR2 is SYGVQD (reference sequence). CDR3 bases: TGCGCCAGCAGTGACTCGGGACTCTCATCCGGAACTGAAGCTTTCTTT. Residues: CASSDSGLSSGTEAFF.